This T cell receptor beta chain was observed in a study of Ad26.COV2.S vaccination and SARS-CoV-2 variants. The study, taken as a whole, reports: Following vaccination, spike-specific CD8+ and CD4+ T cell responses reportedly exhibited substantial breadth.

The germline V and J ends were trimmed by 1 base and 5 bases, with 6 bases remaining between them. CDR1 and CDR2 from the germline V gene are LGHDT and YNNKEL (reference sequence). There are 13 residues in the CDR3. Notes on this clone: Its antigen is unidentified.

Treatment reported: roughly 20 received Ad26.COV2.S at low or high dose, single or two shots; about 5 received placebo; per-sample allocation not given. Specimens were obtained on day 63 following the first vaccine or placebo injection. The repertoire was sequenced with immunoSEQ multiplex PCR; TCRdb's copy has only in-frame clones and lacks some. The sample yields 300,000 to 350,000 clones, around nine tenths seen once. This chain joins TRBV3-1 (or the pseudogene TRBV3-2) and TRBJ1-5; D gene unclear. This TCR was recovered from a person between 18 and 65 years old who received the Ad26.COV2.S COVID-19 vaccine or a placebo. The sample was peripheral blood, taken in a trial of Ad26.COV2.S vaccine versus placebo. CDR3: CASSQGRDQPQHF. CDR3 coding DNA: TGTGCCAGCAGCCAAGGTCGGGATCAGCCCCAGCATTTT.